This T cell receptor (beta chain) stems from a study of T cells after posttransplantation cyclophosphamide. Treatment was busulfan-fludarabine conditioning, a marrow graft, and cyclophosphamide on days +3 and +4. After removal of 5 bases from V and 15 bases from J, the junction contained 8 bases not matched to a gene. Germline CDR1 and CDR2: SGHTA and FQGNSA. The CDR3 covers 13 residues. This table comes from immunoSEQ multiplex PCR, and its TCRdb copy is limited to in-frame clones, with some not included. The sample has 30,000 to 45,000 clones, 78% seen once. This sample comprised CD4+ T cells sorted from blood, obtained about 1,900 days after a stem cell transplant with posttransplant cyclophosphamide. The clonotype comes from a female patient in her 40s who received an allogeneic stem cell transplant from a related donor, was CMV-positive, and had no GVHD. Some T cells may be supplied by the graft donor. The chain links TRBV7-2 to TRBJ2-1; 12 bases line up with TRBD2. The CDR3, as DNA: TGTGCCAGCAGCCCCCTAGCGGGGGGGCCCCCGTTCTTC. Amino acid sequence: CASSPLAGGPPFF.